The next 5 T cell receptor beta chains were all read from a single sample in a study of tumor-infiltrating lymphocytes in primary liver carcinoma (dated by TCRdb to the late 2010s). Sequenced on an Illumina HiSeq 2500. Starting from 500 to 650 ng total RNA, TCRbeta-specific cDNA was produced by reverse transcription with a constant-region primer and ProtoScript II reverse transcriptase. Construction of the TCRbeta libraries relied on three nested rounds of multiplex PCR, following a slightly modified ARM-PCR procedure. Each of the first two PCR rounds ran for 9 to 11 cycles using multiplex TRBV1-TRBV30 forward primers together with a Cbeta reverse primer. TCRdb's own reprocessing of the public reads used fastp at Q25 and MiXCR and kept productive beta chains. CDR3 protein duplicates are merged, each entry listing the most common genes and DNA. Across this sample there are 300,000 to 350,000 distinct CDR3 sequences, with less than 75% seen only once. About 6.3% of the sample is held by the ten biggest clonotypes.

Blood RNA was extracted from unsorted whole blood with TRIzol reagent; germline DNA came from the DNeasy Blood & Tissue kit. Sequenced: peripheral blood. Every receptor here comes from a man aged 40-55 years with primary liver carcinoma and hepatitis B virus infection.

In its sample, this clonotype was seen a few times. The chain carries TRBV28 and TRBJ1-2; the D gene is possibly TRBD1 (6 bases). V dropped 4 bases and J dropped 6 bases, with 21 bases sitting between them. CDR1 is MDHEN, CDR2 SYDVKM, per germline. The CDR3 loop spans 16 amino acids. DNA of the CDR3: TGTGCCAGCAGTTCGGCCGGGACAACTAAATCGGATGGCTACACCTTC. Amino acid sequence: CASSSAGTTKSDGYTF.

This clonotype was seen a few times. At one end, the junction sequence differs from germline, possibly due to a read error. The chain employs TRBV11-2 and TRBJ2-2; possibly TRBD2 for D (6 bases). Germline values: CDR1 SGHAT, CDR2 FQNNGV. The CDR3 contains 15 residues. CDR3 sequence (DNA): TGTGCCAGTAGCTTTCACCGGATGGGCACCGGGGGGCTGTTTTTT. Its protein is CASSFHRMGTGGLFF.

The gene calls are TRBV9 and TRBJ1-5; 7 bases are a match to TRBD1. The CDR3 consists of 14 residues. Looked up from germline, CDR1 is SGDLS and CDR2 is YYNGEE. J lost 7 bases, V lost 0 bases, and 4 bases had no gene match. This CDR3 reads CASSVGGTAQPQHF. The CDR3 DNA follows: TGTGCCAGCAGCGTAGGTGGGACAGCCCAGCCCCAGCATTTT.

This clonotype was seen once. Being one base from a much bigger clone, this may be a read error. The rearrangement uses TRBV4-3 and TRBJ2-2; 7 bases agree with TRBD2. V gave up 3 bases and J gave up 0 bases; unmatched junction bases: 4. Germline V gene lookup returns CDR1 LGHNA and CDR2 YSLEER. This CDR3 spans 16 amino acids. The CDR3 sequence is CASSQGGRTNTGELFF. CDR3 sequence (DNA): TGCGCCAGCAGCCAGGGAGGGCGGACGAACACCGGGGAGCTGTTTTTT.

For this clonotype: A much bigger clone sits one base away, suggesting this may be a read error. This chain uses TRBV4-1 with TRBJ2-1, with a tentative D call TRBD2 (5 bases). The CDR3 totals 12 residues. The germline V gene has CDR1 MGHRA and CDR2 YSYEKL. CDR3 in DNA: TGCGCCAACAGCCGAGGGAGCAATGAGCAGTTCTTC. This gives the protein CANSRGSNEQFF.